These 9 T cell receptor beta chains came from one sample sequenced in a study of OX40 agonist ivuxolimab in advanced cancers. TCRdb's copy holds only in-frame clones and misses some; the assay was immunoSEQ multiplex PCR. The sample includes more than 70,000 clones, under 85% seen only once; the top ten take around 0.44%. The starting material was CD4+ or CD8+ T cells sorted from blood, obtained in a trial of the OX40 agonist ivuxolimab. Receptor source: an adult with an advanced solid tumor such as melanoma, head and neck, liver or kidney cancer.

The V call is TRBV11-2, the J call TRBJ1-3, with D uncertain. Germline V gene sequence: CDR1 SGHAT, CDR2 FQNNGV. This CDR3 has 13 amino acids. Trimming took off 4 bases at V and 7 bases at J, with 11 bases between the two ends. CDR3 DNA sequence: TGTGCCAGCAGCTCAGTGGGGAGGAACACCATATATTTT. It encodes CASSSVGRNTIYF.

This sequence joins TRBV25-1 and TRBJ2-2, with unresolved D. Germline CDR1 reads MGHDK; CDR2 reads SYGVNS. This CDR3 has 15 residues. Trimming removed 4 bases at V and 1 base at J, with 10 bases between. The CDR3 region has the DNA TGTGCCAGCAGTGCAGGACCGAGGAACACCGGGGAGCTGTTTTTT. Translated: CASSAGPRNTGELFF. The entire variable domain, with the rest obtained from reference TRBV25-1 and TRBJ2-2, is as follows: EADIYQTPRYLVIGTGKKITLECSQTMGHDKMYWYQQDPGMELHLIHYSYGVNSTEKGDLSSESTVSRIRTEHFPLTLESARPSHTSQYLCASSAGPRNTGELFFGEGSRLTVL.

The chain links TRBV7-8 to TRBJ1-4, with 10 bases fitting TRBD1. The CDR3 runs to 16 residues. Trimming removed 3 bases from V and 8 bases from J; junction bases left unmatched: 9. The V gene's germline CDR1 is SGHVS and CDR2 FQNEAQ. The CDR3 coding sequence is TGTGCCAGCAGCTTGGGACAGGGGTCCATCGGGGAAAAACTGTTTTTT. It is translated as CASSLGQGSIGEKLFF.

The chain joins TRBV5-1 to TRBJ1-5; 7 nucleotides line up with TRBD1. V lost 5 bases and J lost 2; bases outside the gene matches: 7. This CDR3 is 15 amino acids long. Germline V gene data show CDR1 as SGHRS and CDR2 as YFSETQ. The CDR3: CASREGAGGNQPQHF. The CDR3 region has the DNA TGCGCCAGCAGGGAGGGGGCTGGTGGCAATCAGCCCCAGCATTTT.

A single count supports this clone. This chain uses TRBV9 with TRBJ2-3, with D unresolved. The V gene lost 3 bases and the J gene lost 0 bases, with 11 bases spanning the gap. There are 15 residues in the CDR3. Per the germline V gene, CDR1 is SGDLS and CDR2 is YYNGEE. CDR3 sequence: CASSALGGSTDTQYF. The CDR3 DNA reads as TGTGCCAGCAGCGCCCTGGGTGGAAGCACAGATACGCAGTATTTT.

The chain is built from TRBV4-1 and TRBJ2-2; 8 bases align to TRBD1. V shed 2 bases, J shed 4 bases, and the junction held 6 bases outside the gene matches. From germline, CDR1 is MGHRA and CDR2 YSYEKL. The CDR3 covers 16 residues. CDR3 bases: TGCGCCAGCAGCCAACCCCGGACAGGGCCCACCGGGGAGCTGTTTTTT. Amino acid sequence: CASSQPRTGPTGELFF.

The V and J genes are TRBV2 and TRBJ2-2; the D gene is possibly TRBD2 (5 bases). The CDR3 totals 13 residues. The V end lost 7 bases, the J end lost 4 bases, and 10 bases lay between the germline ends. CDR1 and CDR2 from the germline V gene are SNHLY and FYNNEI. CDR3 bases: TGTGCCAGCAAGGTAGCGTCCACCGGGGAGCTGTTTTTT. This translates into CASKVASTGELFF.

V gene TRBV11-2 combines with J gene TRBJ1-5; D not certain. Germline lookup yields CDR1 SGHAT and CDR2 FQNNGV. Trimming left V 2 bases short and J 3 bases short, with 8 bases between. The CDR3 totals 14 residues. CDR3: CASSLPGNNQPQHF. The DNA for the CDR3 is TGTGCCAGCAGCTTACCGGGCAACAATCAGCCCCAGCATTTT.

The chain recombines TRBV7-9 with TRBJ2-2; D gene uncertain. Trimming shortened V by 6 bases and J by 4 bases, and 12 bases separated the two germline ends. The CDR3 contains 14 residues. The germline gives CDR1 SEHNR, CDR2 FQNEAQ (reference sequence). The CDR3 here is CASRKVESTGELFF. The DNA for the CDR3 is TGTGCCAGCAGGAAAGTAGAAAGCACCGGGGAGCTGTTTTTT.